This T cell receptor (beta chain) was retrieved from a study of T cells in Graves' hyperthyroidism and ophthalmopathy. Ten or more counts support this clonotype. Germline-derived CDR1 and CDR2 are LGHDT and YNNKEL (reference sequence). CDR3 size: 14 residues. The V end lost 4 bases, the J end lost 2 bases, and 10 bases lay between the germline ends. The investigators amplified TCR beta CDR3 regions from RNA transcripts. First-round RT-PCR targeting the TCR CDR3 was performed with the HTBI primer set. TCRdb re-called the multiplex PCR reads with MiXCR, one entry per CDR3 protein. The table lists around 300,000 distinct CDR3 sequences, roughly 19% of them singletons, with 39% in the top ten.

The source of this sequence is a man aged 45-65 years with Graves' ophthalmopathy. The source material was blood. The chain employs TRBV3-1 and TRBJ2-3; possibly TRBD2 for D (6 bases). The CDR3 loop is CASSLSGLTDTQYF. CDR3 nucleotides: TGTGCCAGCAGCCTGAGCGGGCTCACAGATACGCAGTATTTT.